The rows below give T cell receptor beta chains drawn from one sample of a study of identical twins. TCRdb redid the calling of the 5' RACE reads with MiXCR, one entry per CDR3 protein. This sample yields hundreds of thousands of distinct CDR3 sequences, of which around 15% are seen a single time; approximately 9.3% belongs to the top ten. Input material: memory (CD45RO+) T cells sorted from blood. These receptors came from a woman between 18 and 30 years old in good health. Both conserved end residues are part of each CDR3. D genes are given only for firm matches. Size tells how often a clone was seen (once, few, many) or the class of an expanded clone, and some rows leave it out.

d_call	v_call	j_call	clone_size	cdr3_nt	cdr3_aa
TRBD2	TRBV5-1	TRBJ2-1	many	TGCGCCAGCAGCTTGGTCCCTAGCGGGGGGTTCAATGAGCAGTTCTTC	CASSLVPSGGFNEQFF
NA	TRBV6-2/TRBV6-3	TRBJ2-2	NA	TGTGCCAGCAGTTATGCCAGACTCACCACCGGGGAGCTGTTTTTT	CASSYARLTTGELFF
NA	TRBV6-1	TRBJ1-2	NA	TGTGCCAGCACCGAGGACAGCAACTATGGCTACACCTTC	CASTEDSNYGYTF
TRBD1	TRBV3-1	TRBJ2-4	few	TGTGCCAGCAGCCAAGTCCCTTCCGGGACAGGGCAGTACTTC	CASSQVPSGTGQYF
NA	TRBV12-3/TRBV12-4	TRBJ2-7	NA	TGTGCCAGCAGTTTTTTGGGGACAGAGCGGGGCTACGAGCAGTACTTC	CASSFLGTERGYEQYF
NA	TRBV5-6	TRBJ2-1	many	TGTGCCAGCAGCTTGGGGGGGCTAATTAATGAGCAGTTCTTC	CASSLGGLINEQFF
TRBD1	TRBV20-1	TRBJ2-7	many	TGCAGTGCTCTCAGGGGGTACGAGCAGTACTTC	CSALRGYEQYF
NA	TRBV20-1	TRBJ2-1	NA	TGCAGTGCTAGCTTCGCGGCGACCTACAATGAGCTGTTCTTC	CSASFAATYNELFF
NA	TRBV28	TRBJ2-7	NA	TGTGCCAGCAGTTCCCCCCTGGGGGTAAGGGGATACGAGCAGTACTTC	CASSSPLGVRGYEQYF
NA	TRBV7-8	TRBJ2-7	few	TGTGCCAGCAGCTTAAGCAGGGGACCGAACGAGCAGTACTTC	CASSLSRGPNEQYF
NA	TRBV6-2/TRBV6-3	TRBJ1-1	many	TGTGCCAGCTCCTTACCAGGTGTACTGAACACTGAAGCTTTCTTT	CASSLPGVLNTEAFF